Detailed here is one T cell receptor (beta chain). The antigen this receptor binds is unknown. Within one base of it there is no much larger clone, and no base qualities were kept. Explained via the paper, the treatment or condition label denotes: allogeneic hematopoietic cell transplantation with graft depleted of TCRalphabeta T cells and CD19 B cells. The transplant recipients were children given TCRalphabeta/CD19-depleted allogeneic hematopoietic cell grafts. Libraries were built with PCR. The sequencer was an Illumina HiSeq 2500. TCR libraries were prepared with molecular barcoding, using unique molecular identifiers to normalize TCRbeta repertoire quantification. The public reads were quality trimmed at Q25 with fastp and then assembled into clones with MiXCR by TCRdb, keeping productive beta chains. Duplicate CDR3 protein sequences are folded into a single record with the most common DNA and genes. For this sample the table gives a few hundred thousand distinct CDR3 sequences, of which around 9.1% were detected only once. Around 7.5% of the sample lies in the top ten.

Trimming accounts for 0 bases at V and 10 bases at J, while the number of junction bases matched to no gene is 6. The germline V gene provides CDR1 LGHNA and CDR2 YNFKEQ. CDR3 length: 15 amino acids, cysteine to phenylalanine. The DNA shown is the 45-base CDR3, in frame from base 1. The record originates from a study of T-cell reconstitution after alpha-beta-depleted transplantation in children (dated by TCRdb to about 2016). With respect to the entire study: Using TCR repertoire profiling, the study followed T-cell immune reconstitution in a quantitative way in children after TCRalphabeta/CD19-depleted allogeneic hematopoietic cell transplantation. What the authors observed across the whole study: Apparently early alphabetaT-cell count recovery about two months after transplant reportedly relied on only several hundred rapidly expanded clones derived from non-depleted graft cells. In some patients, the high TCRbeta diversity seen at day 60 was put down to recipient T cells and intrathymic progenitors that had survived conditioning. The frequencies of hyperexpanded clones fell over the following months, and after one year, T-cell counts and TCRbeta diversity were mostly attributed to newly produced T cells.

Sequenced here: PBMCs, sampled before TCRalphabeta/CD19-depleted stem cell transplant. The TCR sequence derives from a boy under two years old with acute myeloid leukemia, due to receive a stem cell transplant. This chain joins TRBV4-2 to TRBJ2-1; 10 junctional bases match TRBD2. The sequence in DNA is TGTGCCAGCAGCCAAGATCTTCTAGCGGGGGTCGAGCAGTTCTTC. It is translated as CASSQDLLAGVEQFF.